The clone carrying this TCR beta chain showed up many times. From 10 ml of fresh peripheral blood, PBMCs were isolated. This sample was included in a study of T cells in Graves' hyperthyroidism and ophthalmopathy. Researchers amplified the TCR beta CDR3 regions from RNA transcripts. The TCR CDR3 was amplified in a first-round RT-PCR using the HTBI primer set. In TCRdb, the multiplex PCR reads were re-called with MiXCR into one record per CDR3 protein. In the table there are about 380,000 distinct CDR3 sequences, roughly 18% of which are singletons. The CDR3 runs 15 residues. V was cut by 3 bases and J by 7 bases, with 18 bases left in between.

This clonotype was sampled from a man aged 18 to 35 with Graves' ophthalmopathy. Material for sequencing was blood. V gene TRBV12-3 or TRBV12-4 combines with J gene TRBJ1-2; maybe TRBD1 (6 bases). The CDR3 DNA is TGTGCCAGCAGTTTTTCGACAGGTATGAGCGGTGGCTACACCTTC. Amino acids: CASSFSTGMSGGYTF.